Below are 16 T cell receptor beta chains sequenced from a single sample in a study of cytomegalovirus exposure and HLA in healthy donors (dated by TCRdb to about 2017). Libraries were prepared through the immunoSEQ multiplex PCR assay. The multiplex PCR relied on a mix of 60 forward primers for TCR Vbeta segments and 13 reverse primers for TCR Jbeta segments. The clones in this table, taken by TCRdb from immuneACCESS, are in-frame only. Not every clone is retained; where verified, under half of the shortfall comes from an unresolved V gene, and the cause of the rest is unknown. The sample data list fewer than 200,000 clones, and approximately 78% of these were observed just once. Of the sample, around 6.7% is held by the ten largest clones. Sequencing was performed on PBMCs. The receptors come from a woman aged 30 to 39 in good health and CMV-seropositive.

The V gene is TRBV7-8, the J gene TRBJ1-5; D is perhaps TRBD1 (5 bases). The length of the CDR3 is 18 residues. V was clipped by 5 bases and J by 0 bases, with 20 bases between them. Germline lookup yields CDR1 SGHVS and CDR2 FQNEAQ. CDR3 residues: CASSLSWVAGDSNQPQHF. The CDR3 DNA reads TGTGCCAGCAGCCTAAGTTGGGTGGCGGGGGATAGCAATCAGCCCCAGCATTTT.

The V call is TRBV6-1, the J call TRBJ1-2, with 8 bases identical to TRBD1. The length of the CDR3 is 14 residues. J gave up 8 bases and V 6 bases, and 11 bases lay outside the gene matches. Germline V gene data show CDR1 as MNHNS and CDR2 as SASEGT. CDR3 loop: CASSLRQGKVGYTF. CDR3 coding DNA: TGTGCCAGCAGCCTCCGACAGGGGAAGGTGGGCTACACCTTC.

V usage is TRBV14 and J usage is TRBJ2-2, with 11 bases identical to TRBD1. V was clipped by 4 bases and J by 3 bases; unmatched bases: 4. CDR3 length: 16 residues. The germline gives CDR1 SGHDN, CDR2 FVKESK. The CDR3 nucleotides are TGTGCCAGCAGCCGAGGGACAGGGGGATACACCGGGGAGCTGTTTTTT. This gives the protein CASSRGTGGYTGELFF.

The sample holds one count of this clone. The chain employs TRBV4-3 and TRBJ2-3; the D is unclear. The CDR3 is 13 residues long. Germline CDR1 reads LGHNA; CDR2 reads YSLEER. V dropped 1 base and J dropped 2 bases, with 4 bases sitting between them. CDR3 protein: CASSQAVTDTQYF. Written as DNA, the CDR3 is TGCGCCAGCAGCCAAGCCGTCACAGATACGCAGTATTTT.

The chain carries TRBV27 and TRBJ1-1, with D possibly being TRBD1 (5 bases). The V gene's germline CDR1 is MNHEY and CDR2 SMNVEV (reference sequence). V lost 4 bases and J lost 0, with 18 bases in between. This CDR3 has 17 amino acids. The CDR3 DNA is TGTGCCAGCAGTTATTCGAGGCAGGGTTATATGAACACTGAAGCTTTCTTT. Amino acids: CASSYSRQGYMNTEAFF.

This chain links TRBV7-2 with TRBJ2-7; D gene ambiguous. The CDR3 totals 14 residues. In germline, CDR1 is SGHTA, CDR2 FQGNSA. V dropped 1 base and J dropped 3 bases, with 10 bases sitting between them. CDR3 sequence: CASSLGYRYYEQYF. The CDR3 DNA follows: TGTGCCAGCAGCTTAGGATATCGCTACTACGAGCAGTACTTC.

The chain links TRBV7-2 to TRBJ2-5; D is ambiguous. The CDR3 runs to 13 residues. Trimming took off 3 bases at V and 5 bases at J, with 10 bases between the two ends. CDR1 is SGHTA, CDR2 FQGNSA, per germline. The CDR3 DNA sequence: TGTGCCAGCAGCTTCCTTTTATCGGAGACCCAGTACTTC. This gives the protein CASSFLLSETQYF.

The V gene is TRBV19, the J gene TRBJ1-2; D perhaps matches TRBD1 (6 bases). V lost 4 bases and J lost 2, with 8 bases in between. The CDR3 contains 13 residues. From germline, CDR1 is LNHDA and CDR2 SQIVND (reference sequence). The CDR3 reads CASSRTENYGYTF. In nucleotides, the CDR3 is TGTGCCAGTAGTAGGACAGAGAACTATGGCTACACCTTC. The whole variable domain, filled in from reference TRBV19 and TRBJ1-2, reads DGGITQSPKYLFRKEGQNVTLSCEQNLNHDAMYWYRQDPGQGLRLIYYSQIVNDFQKGDIAEGYSVSREKKESFPLTVTSAQKNPTAFYLCASSRTENYGYTFGSGTRLTVV.

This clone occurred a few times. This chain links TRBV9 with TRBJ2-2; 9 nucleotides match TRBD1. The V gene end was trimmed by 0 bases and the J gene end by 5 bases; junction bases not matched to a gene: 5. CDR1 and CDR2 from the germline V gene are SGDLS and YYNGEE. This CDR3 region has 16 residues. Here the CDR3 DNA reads TGTGCCAGCAGCGTAGACCCCGGGACAGGGACCGGGGAGCTGTTTTTT. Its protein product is CASSVDPGTGTGELFF. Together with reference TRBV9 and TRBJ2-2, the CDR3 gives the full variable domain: DSGVTQTPKHLITATGQRVTLRCSPRSGDLSVYWYQQSLDQGLQFLIQYYNGEERAKGNILERFSAQQFPDLHSELNLSSLELGDSALYFCASSVDPGTGTGELFFGEGSRLTVL.

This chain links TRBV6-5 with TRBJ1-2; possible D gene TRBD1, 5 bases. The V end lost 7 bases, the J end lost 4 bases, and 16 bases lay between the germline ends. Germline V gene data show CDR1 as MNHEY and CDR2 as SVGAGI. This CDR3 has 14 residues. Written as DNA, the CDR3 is TGTGCCAGCACCCAACGTAAGGGGCCCTATGGCTACACCTTC. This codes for CASTQRKGPYGYTF.

The CDR3 DNA follows: TGTGCCAGCAGCTACGACTCGATGGAAGCTTTCTTT. This translates into CASSYDSMEAFF. The rearrangement uses TRBV6-5 and TRBJ1-1; D remains unclear. Per the germline V gene, CDR1 is MNHEY and CDR2 is SVGAGI. V lost 6 bases and J 8 bases, leaving 13 bases between the germline ends. This CDR3 contains 12 residues.

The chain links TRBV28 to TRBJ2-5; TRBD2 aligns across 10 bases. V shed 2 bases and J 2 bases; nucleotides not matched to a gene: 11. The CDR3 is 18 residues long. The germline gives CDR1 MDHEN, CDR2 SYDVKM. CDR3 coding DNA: TGTGCCAGCAGTTTAGGGGCCGTACTAGCGGGGACTCAAGAGACCCAGTACTTC. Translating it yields CASSLGAVLAGTQETQYF.

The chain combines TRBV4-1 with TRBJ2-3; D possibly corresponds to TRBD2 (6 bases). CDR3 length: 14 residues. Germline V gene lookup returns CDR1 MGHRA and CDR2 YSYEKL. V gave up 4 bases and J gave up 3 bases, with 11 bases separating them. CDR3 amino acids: CASSPTRGTDTQYF. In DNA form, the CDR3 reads TGCGCCAGCAGCCCGACTAGGGGTACAGATACGCAGTATTTT.

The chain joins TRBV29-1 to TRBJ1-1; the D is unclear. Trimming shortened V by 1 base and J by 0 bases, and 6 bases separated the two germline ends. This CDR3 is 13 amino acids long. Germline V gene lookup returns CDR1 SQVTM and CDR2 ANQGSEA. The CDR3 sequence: CSVEATLNTEAFF. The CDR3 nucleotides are TGCAGCGTTGAAGCTACTCTGAACACTGAAGCTTTCTTT.

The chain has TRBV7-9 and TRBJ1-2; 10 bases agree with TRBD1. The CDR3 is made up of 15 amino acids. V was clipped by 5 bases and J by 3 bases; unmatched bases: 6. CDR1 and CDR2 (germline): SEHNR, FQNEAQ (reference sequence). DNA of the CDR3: TGTGCCAGCAGCCCCTGGACAGGGGGAGACTATGGCTACACCTTC. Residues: CASSPWTGGDYGYTF.

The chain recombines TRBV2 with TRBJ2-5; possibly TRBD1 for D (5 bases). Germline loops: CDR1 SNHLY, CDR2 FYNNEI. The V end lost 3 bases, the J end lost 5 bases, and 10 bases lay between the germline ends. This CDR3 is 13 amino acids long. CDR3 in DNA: TGTGCCAGCAGTGACAGGGCGGTGGAGACCCAGTACTTC. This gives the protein CASSDRAVETQYF.